This entry describes one T cell receptor beta chain. Its antigen is unknown. With random hexamers, reverse transcription was performed on about 0.5 to 1 ug of RNA. TCRdb re-called the immunoSEQ multiplex PCR reads through MiXCR, storing one row per CDR3 protein. Here the sample spans under 250,000 distinct CDR3 sequences, 93% being singletons. This entry comes from a study of CD8 T cells in Susac syndrome. The multiple sclerosis control group was made up of treatment-naive patients with stable or active relapsing-remitting disease. General observations from the study: The study recognized that the number of individuals in its TCR sequencing and HLA analysis was relatively small.

This TCR was sampled from a human donor with multiple sclerosis. Sequenced input: CD4+ T cells from PBMCs.

The CDR3 region has the DNA TGCAGTGCTAGAGAGGGCGGGAGCGTAACAGAGACCCAGTACTTC. It translates to CSAREGGSVTETQYF. This chain links TRBV20-1 with TRBJ2-5; 7 nucleotides line up with TRBD2. Per germline, CDR1 DFQATT and CDR2 SNEGSKA (reference sequence). Trimming cost V 0 bases and J 4 bases; bases outside gene matches: 8. This CDR3 has 15 residues.